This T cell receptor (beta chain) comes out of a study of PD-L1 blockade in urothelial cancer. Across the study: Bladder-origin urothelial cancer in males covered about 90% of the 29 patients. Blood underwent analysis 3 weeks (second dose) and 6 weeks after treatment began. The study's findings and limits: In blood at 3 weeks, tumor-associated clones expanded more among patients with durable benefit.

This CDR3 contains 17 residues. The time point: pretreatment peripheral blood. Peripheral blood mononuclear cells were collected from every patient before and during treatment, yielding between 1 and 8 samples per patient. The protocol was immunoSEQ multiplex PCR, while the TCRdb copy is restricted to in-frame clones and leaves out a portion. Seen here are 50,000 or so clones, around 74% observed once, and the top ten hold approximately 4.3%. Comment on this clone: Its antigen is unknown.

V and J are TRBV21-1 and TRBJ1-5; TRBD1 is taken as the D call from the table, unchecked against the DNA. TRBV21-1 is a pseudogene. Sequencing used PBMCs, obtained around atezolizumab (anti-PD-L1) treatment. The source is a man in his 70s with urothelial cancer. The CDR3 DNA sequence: TGTGCCAGCAGCAAAGCGCCCGGCAGGGGGAGCAATCAGCCCCAGCATTTT. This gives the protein CASSKAPGRGSNQPQHF.